Described below is a single T cell receptor beta chain sequence and its context. The antigen is unknown. The data belong to a study of T cell responses to AZD1222 COVID-19 vaccine. Overall study results and limits: A reported finding is that nearly half of spike-specific TCRs target unmutated variant regions. Donors skewed white British and female; clonal diversity was possibly underestimated.

The table came from immunoSEQ multiplex PCR; TCRdb's copy has only in-frame clones and leaves some out. The data contain approximately 170,000 clones, roughly 90% of them singletons. Germline loops: CDR1 DFQATT, CDR2 SNEGSKA (reference sequence). The CDR3 extends over 18 amino acids. With V trimmed by 3 bases and J by 9 bases, 18 bases remained unmatched. This material consisted of peripheral blood, taken on day 0 of AZD1222 vaccination. This receptor was taken from an adult in good health. The chain has TRBV20-1 and TRBJ2-1, with TRBD2 matching over 12 bases. CDR3 loop: CSASSWLAGGGATAEQFF. DNA for the CDR3: TGCAGTGCTAGTTCGTGGCTAGCGGGAGGGGGGGCCACGGCTGAGCAGTTCTTC.